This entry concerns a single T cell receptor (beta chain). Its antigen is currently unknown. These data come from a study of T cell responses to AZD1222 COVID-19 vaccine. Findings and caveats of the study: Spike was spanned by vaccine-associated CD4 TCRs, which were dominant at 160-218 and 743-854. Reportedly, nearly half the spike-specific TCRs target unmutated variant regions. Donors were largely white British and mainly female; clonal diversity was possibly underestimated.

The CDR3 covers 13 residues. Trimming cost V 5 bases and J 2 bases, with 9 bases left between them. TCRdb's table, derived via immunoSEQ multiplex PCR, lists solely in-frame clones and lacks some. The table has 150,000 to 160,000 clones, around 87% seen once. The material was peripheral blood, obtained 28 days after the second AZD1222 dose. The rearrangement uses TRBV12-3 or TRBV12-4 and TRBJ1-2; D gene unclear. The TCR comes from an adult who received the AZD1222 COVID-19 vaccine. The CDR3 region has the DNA TGTGCCAGCAGTCACGGGATCAACTATGGCTACACCTTC. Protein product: CASSHGINYGYTF.